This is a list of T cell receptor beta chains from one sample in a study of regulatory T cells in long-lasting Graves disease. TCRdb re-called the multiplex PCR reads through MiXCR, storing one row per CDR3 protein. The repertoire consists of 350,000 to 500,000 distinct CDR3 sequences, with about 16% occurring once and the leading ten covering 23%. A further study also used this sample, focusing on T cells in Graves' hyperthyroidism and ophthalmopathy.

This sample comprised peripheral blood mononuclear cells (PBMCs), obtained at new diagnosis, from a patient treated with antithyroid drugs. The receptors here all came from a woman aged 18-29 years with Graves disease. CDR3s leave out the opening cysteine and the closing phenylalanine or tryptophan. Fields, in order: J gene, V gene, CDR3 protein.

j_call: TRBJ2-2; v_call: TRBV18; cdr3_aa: ASSRAGTLNTGELF
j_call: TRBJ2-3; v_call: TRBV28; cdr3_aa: ASSFTITGADTQY
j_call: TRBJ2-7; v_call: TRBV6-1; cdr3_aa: ASRLDRGPYEQY
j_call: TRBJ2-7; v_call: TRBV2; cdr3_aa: ASRKLLSSEQY
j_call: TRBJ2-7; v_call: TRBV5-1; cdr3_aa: ASSLQSRSYEQY
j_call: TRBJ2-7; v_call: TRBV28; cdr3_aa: ASSTGRWEQY
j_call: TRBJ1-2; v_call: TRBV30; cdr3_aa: ASNRRGYGYT
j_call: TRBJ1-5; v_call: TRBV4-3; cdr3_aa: ASSQDTGDQPQH
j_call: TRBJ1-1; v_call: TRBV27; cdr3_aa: ASSQGQGETEAF
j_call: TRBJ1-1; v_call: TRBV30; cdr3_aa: AWSHMGEAF
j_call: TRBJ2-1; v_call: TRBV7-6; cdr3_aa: ASSLGTSSYNKQF
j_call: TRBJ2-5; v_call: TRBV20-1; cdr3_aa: SARDRRGFGKTQY
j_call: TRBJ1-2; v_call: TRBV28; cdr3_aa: ASSAPLIYGYT
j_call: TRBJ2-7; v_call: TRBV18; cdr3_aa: ASSPNRDYEQY
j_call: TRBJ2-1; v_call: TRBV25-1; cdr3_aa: ASIGAGASYNEQF
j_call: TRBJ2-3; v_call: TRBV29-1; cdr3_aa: SVAPSGRADTQY
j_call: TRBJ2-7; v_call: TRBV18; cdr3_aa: ASSLKTSGSTYEQY
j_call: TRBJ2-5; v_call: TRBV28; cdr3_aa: ASSLDGVAETQY
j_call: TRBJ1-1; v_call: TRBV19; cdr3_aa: ASSFRTDLNTEAF
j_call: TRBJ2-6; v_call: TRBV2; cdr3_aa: ASERVGANVLT
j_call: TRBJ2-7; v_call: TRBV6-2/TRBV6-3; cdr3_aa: ASSYSSGQPYEQY
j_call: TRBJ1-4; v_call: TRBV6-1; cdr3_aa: ASSAGQGAVNEKLF
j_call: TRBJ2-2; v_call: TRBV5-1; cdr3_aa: ASSFRGVDTGELF
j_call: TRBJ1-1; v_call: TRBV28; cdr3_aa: ASSFQNTEAF
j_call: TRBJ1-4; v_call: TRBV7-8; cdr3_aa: ASSLSNYNEKLF
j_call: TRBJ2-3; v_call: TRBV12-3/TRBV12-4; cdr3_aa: ASSVTSGGTDTQY
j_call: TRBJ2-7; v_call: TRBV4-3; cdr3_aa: ASSHSRGEQY
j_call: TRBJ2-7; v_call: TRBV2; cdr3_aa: ASSTGFMVEQY
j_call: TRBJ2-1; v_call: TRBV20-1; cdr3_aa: SARETGTGDNEQF
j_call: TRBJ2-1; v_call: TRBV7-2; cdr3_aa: ASSPGPGTYNEQF
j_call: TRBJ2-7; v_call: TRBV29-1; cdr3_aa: SVEDITSGGYEQY
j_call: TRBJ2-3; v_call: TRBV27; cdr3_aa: ASSISGRVNTQY
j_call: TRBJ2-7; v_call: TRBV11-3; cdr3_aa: ASSLSGTVYEQY
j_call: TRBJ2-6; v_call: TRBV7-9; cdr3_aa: ASSPRTGMLFVLT
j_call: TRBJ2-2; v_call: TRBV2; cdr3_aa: ASSVLTGELF
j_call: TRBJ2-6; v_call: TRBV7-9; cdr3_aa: ASSLVGSGANVLT
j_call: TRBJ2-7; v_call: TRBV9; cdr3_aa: ASSPDLTTYEQY
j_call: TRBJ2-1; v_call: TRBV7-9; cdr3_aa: ASSLGGHYNEQF
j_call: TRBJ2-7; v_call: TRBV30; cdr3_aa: AWSLALKAYEQY
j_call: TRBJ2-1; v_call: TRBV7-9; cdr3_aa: AIPNFGGNEQF
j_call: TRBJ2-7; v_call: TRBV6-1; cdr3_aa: ASRSGQQGAYEQY
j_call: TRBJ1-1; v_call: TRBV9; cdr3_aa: ASSVEQANTEAF
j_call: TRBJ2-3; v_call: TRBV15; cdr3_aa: ATSRAASTDTQY
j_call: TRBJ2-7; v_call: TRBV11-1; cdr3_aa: ASSLVGGSAYEQY
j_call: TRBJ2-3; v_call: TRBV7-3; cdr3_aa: ASSSRTSVGDTQY
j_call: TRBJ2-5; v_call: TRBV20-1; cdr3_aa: SAHLAAQETQY
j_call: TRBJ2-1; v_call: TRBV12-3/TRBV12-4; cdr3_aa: ASRSGQGLNEQF
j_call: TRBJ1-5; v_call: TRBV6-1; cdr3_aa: ASSHGGSNQPQH
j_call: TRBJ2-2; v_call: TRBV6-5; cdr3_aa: ASSSVDGELF
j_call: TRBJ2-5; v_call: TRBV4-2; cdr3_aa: ASSQEGSQETQY
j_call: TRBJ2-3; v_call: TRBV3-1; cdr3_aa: ASGLQPTDTQY
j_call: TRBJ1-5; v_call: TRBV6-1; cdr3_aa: ASSPAGSGNQPQH
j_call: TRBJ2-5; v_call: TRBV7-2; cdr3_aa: AIRQISGSDETQY
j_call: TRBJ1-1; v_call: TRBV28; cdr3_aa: ASSFPMNTEAF
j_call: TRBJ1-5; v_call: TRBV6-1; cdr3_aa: ASSPTGGYNQPQH
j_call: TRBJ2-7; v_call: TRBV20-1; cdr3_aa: SARDPAGVSYEQY
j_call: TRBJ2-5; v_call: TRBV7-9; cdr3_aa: ASSLEDETQY
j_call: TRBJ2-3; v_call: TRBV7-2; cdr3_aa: ASSLTLAGGTDTQY
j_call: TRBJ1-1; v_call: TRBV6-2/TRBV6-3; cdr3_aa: ASSYLGPFTEAF
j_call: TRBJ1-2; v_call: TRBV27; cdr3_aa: ASSLRGFAYGYT